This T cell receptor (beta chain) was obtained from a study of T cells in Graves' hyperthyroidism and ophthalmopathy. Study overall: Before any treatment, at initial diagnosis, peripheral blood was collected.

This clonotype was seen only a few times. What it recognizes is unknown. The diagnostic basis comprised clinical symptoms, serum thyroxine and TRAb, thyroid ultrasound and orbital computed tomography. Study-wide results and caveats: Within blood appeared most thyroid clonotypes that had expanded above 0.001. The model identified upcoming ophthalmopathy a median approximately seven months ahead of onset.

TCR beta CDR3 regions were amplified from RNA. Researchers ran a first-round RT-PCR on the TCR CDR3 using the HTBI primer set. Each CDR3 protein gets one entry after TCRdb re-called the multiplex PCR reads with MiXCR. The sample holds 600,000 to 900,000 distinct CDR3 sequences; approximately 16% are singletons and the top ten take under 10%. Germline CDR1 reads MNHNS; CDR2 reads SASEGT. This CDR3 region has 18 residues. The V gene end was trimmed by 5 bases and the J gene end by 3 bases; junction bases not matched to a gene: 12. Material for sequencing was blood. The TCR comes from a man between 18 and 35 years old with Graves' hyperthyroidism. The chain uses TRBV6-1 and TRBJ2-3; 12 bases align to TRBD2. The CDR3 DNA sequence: TGTGCCAGCAGTTACGCCCTATCACTAGCGGGAGGAACAGATACGCAGTATTTT. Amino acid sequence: CASSYALSLAGGTDTQYF.